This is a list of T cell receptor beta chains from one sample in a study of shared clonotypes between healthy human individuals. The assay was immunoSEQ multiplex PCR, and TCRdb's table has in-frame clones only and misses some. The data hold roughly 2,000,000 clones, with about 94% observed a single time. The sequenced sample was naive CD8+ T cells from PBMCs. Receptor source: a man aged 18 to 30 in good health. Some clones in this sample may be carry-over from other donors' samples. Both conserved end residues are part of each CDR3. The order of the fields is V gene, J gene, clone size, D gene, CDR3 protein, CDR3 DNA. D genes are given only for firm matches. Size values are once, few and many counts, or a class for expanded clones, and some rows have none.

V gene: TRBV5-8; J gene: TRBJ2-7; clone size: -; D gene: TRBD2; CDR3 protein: CASSLGIRGDYEQYF; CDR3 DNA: TGTGCCAGCAGCTTGGGTATTCGGGGGGACTACGAGCAGTACTTC
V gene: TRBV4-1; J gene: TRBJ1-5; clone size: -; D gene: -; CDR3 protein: CASSQDFRGGGQPQHF; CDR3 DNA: TGCGCCAGCAGCCAAGATTTTCGGGGTGGTGGTCAGCCCCAGCATTTT
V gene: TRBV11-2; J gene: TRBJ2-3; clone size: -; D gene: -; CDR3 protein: CASSLVGGTDTQYF; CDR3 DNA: TGTGCCAGCAGCTTAGTAGGGGGTACAGATACGCAGTATTTT
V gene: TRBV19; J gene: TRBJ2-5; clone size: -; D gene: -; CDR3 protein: CASSPYGPRETQYF; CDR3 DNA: TGTGCCAGTAGTCCCTACGGACCCAGAGAGACCCAGTACTTC
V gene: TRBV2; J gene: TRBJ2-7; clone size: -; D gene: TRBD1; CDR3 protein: CASRSQGQANYEQYF; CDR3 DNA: TGTGCCAGCAGATCACAGGGACAGGCGAATTACGAGCAGTACTTC
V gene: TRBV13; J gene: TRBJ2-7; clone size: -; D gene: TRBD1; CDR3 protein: CASSPRPRDRDALEQYF; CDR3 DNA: TGTGCCAGCAGCCCTAGACCCCGGGACAGGGATGCCTTGGAGCAGTACTTC
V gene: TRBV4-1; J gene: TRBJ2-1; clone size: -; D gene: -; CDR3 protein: CASSLTPYNNEQFF; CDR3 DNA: TGCGCCAGCAGCCTTACACCCTATAACAATGAGCAGTTCTTC
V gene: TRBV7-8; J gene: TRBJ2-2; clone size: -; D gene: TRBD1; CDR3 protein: CASSLPRTGGTGELFF; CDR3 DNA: TGTGCCAGCAGCCTTCCCCGGACAGGGGGCACCGGGGAGCTGTTTTTT
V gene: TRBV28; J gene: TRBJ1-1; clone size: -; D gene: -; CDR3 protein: CASSPPLEGSTEAFF; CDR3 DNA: TGTGCCAGCAGTCCCCCCTTGGAGGGGTCAACTGAAGCTTTCTTT
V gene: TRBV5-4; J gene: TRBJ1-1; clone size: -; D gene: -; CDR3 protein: CASSFIPGRVNTEAFF; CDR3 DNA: TGTGCCAGCAGCTTTATTCCGGGACGGGTGAACACTGAAGCTTTCTTT
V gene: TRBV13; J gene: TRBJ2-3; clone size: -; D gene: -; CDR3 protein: CASSAYRDTSTDTQYF; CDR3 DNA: TGTGCCAGCAGCGCCTACCGGGACACTAGCACAGATACGCAGTATTTT
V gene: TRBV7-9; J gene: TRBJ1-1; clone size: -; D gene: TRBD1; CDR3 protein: CASSLAPGQGEEAFF; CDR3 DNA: TGTGCCAGCAGCTTAGCCCCGGGACAGGGGGAGGAGGCTTTCTTT
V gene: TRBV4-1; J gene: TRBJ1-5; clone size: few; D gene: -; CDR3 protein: CASSQDRYYQPQHF; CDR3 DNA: TGCGCCAGCAGCCAAGACAGGTACTATCAGCCCCAGCATTTT
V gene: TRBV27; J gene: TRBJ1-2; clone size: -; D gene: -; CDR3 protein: CASSPSPRFWGYTF; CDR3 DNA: TGTGCCAGCAGTCCCAGTCCCCGCTTTTGGGGCTACACCTTC
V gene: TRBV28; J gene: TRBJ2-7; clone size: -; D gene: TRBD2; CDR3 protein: CASSLNGRDYEQYF; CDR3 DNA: TGTGCCAGCAGTTTAAACGGGAGGGACTACGAGCAGTACTTC
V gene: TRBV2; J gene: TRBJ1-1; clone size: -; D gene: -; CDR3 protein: CASPRRGGHTEAFF; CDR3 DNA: TGTGCCAGCCCTCGGCGAGGAGGTCACACTGAAGCTTTCTTT
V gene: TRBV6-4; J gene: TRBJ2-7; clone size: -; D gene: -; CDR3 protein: CASSDPYYEQYF; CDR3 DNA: TGTGCCAGCAGTGACCCCTACTACGAGCAGTACTTC
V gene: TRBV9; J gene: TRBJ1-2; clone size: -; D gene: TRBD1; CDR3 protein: CASSVARQGDHYGYTF; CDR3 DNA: TGTGCCAGCAGCGTAGCTCGACAGGGGGACCACTATGGCTACACCTTC
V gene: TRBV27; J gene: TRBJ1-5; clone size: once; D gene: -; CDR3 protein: CASSPQVNQPQHF; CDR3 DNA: TGTGCCAGCAGTCCCCAGGTTAATCAGCCCCAGCATTTT
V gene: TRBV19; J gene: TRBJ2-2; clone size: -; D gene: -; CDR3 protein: CASSIVRSGTGELFF; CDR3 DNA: TGTGCCAGTAGTATAGTTCGGTCGGGAACCGGGGAGCTGTTTTTT
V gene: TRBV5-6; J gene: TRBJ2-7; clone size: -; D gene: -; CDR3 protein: CASSPTGTGPYEQYF; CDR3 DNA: TGTGCCAGCAGCCCAACAGGGACCGGCCCCTACGAGCAGTACTTC
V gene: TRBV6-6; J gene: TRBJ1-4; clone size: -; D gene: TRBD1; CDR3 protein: CASSYSRGGWNEKLFF; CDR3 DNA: TGTGCCAGCAGTTACTCCAGGGGGGGTTGGAATGAAAAACTGTTTTTT
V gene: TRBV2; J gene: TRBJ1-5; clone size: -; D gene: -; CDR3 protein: CASSDRGQPQHF; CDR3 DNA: TGTGCCAGCAGTGACCGGGGCCAGCCCCAGCATTTT
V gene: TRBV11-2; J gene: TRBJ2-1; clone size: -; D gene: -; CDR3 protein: CASSLGTGNEQFF; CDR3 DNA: TGTGCCAGCAGCCTCGGGACCGGGAATGAGCAGTTCTTC
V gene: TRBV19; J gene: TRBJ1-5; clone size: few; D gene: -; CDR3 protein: CASSPERDGGWSQHF; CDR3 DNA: TGTGCCAGTAGTCCGGAAAGGGATGGCGGCTGGTCCCAGCATTTT
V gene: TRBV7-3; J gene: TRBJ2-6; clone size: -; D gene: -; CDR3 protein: CASSSSRRGSGANVLTF; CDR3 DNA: TGTGCCAGCAGCTCGAGCCGTAGGGGCTCTGGGGCCAACGTCCTGACTTTC
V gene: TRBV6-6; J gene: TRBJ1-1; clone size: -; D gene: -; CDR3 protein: CASSWDKNTEAFF; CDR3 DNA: TGTGCCAGCAGTTGGGACAAGAACACTGAAGCTTTCTTT
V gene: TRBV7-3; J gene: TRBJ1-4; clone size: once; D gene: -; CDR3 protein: CASSQSGGTNEKLFF; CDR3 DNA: TGTGCCAGCAGCCAGAGCGGGGGAACTAATGAAAAACTGTTTTTT
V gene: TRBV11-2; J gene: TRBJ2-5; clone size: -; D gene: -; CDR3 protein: CASSPVLTETQYF; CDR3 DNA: TGTGCCAGCAGTCCAGTCCTCACGGAGACCCAGTACTTC
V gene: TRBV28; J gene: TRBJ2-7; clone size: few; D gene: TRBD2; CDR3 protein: CASSPLSGLASYEQYF; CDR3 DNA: TGTGCCAGCAGCCCCCTCTCGGGACTAGCGTCCTACGAGCAGTACTTC
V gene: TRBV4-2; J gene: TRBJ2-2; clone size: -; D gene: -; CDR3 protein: CASSQESVFTGELFF; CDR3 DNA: TGTGCCAGCAGCCAAGAGAGTGTTTTCACCGGGGAGCTGTTTTTT
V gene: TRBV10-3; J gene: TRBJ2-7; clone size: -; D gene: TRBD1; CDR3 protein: CAITQGQDSSYEQYF; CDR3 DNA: TGTGCCATCACCCAAGGACAGGACTCCTCCTACGAGCAGTACTTC
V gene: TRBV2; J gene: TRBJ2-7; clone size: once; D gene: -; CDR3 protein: CASYNTRAAPGYEQYF; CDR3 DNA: TGTGCCAGTTATAACACTCGGGCAGCACCTGGGTACGAGCAGTACTTC